This T cell receptor (beta chain) was observed in a study of cytomegalovirus exposure and HLA in healthy donors. Notes on this clone: Its antigen remains unknown.

This CDR3 is built from 14 residues. From germline, CDR1 is MNHEY and CDR2 SVGAGI. The ends lost 2 bases at V and 5 bases at J; junction bases unmatched: 3. Whole-study findings and limits: Reported results showed that the classifier diagnosed cytomegalovirus status with high specificity and sensitivity.

The PCR was carried out with 60 Vbeta primers and 13 Jbeta primers. The protocol was immunoSEQ multiplex PCR, while the TCRdb copy is restricted to in-frame clones and leaves out a portion. The sample carries roughly 180,000 clones, about four fifths recorded once. The specimen was PBMCs. This TCR was recovered from a woman in her 30s in good health and CMV-seropositive. This chain uses TRBV6-5 with TRBJ1-5; 7 bases are shared with TRBD1. The CDR3, as DNA: TGTGCCAGCAGTTACGGACAGGATTATCAGCCCCAGCATTTT. It translates to CASSYGQDYQPQHF.